This T cell receptor (beta chain) derives from a study of T cell repertoires in cytomegalovirus infection. This clonotype was seen repeatedly, ten times or more. What it binds is unknown. V lost 9 bases and J lost 4, with 15 bases in between. This CDR3 has 13 residues. Per germline, CDR1 LNHDA and CDR2 SQIVND (reference sequence). General study points: Clonotype analysis showed dominance of the ex vivo response by HLA-C-restricted CMV-specific TCR beta clonotypes.

One entry per CDR3 protein results from TCRdb running MiXCR on the reads. The sample yields some 500,000 distinct CDR3 sequences, approximately 40% seen once. V is TRBV19 and J is TRBJ2-5; D gene uncertain. Sequenced here: cultured PBMCs, sampled from culture after CMV antigen stimulation. The TCR originated in a human donor in good health (CMV status not recorded). Some clones in this sample may be carry-over from other donors' samples. CDR3 nucleotide sequence: TGTGCCAGCAGTTCTCGGTCGGGAGAGACCCAGTACTTC. This encodes CASSSRSGETQYF.